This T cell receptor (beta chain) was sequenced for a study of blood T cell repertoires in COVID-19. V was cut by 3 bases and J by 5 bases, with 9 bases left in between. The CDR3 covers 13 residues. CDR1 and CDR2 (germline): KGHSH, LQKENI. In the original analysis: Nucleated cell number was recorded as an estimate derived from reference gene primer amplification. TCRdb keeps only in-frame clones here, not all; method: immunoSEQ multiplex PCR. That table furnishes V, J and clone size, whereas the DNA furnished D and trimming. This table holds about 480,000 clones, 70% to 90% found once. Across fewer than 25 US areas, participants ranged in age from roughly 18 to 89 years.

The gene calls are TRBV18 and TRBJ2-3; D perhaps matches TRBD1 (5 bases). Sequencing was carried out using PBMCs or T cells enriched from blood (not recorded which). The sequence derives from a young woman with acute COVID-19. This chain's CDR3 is CASSPPGRDTQYF. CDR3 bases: TGTGCCAGCTCACCGCCAGGGCGAGATACGCAGTATTTT.